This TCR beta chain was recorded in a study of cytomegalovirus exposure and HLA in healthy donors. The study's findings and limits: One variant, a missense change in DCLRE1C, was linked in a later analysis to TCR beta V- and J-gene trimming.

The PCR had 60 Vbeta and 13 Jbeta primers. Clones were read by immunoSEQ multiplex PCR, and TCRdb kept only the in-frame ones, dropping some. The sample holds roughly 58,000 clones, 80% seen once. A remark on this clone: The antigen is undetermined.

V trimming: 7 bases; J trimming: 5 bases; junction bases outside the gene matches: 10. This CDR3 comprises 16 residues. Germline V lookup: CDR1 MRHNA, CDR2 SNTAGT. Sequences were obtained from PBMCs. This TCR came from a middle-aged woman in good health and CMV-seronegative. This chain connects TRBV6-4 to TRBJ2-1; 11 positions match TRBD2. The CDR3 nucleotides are TGTGCCAGCACTATAGTTAGCGGGAGGGCCCACAATGAGCAGTTCTTC. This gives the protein CASTIVSGRAHNEQFF.